This T cell receptor beta chain was sequenced in a study of blood T cell repertoires in COVID-19. Looking at the study overall: Sources were T cells, B-cell-depleted T cells, or PBMCs; the material itself was cDNA or gDNA.

Methods used by the authors: Amplification of reference gene primers provided the estimated nucleated cell counts. The protocol was immunoSEQ multiplex PCR, while the TCRdb copy is restricted to in-frame clones and leaves out a portion. The DNA was the basis for D and trimming; V, J and clone size are from that table. This sample carries about 130,000 clones, around 86% of them seen once, and the ten largest clones take around 20%. The sequence was collected from a woman aged 50 to 60 who had recovered from COVID-19. The sequenced sample was peripheral blood.

The CDR3, as DNA: TGTGCCAGCCGTACTAGCGGGACCGACGAGCAGTACTTC. This translates into CASRTSGTDEQYF. The chain joins TRBV18 to TRBJ2-7, with TRBD2 matching 10 bases. The V and J ends lost 8 bases and 5 bases, in that order; junction bases with no gene match: 6. The CDR3 is made up of 13 amino acids. Germline V gene lookup returns CDR1 KGHSH and CDR2 LQKENI.